A single sample is the source of the 32 T cell receptor beta chains below, sequenced in a study of OX40 agonist ivuxolimab in advanced cancers. The data were produced by immunoSEQ multiplex PCR, yet TCRdb's version contains in-frame clones alone and is incomplete. This table has some 50,000 clones, roughly four fifths appearing once. The source was CD4+ or CD8+ T cells sorted from blood, collected in a trial of the OX40 agonist ivuxolimab. The receptors come from an adult with an advanced solid tumor such as melanoma, head and neck, liver or kidney cancer.

The rearrangement joins TRBV5-1 to TRBJ2-1, with D maybe TRBD2 (6 bases). Trimming pared 4 bases from V and 5 bases from J, leaving 16 bases between. Germline V lookup: CDR1 SGHRS, CDR2 YFSETQ. This CDR3 has 15 residues. CDR3 sequence: CASSPGLTGDNEQFF. The CDR3, as DNA: TGCGCCAGCAGCCCTGGACTCACGGGGGACAATGAGCAGTTCTTC.

The V call is TRBV2, the J call TRBJ2-2; TRBD1 agrees at 7 bases. Germline CDR1 reads SNHLY; CDR2 reads FYNNEI. The CDR3 consists of 14 residues. Unmatched junction bases numbered 3, after V lost 4 bases and J lost 4 bases. CDR3 DNA: TGTGCCAGCAGTGCGACAGGGCCCACCGGGGAGCTGTTTTTT. Encoded protein: CASSATGPTGELFF. The variable domain in full, completed from reference TRBV2 and TRBJ2-2, reads EPEVTQTPSHQVTQMGQEVILRCVPISNHLYFYWYRQILGQKVEFLVSFYNNEISEKSEIFDDQFSVERPDGSNFTLKIRSTKLEDSAMYFCASSATGPTGELFFGEGSRLTVL.

The chain recombines TRBV5-1 with TRBJ2-3, with 9 bases identical to TRBD2. The CDR3 contains 15 residues. J was trimmed by 3 bases and V by 4 bases; bases with no gene match: 6. CDR1 is SGHRS, CDR2 YFSETQ, per germline. The CDR3 DNA follows: TGCGCCAGCAGCCTGGGACTAGCAGGGACAGATACGCAGTATTTT. Protein: CASSLGLAGTDTQYF.

The V call is TRBV7-2, the J call TRBJ2-7; possible D gene TRBD1, 5 bases. Matching the DNA end better, TRBJ2-5 makes the J call doubtful. Germline V gene sequence: CDR1 SGHTA, CDR2 FQGNSA. This CDR3 is built from 14 residues. CDR3 residues: CASSFAQRGETQYF. The CDR3 DNA follows: TGTGCCAGCAGCTTTGCCCAAAGGGGAGAGACCCAGTACTTC.

This chain uses TRBV6-6 with TRBJ2-4, with TRBD1 matching over 7 bases. J lost 0 bases, V lost 6 bases, and 8 bases had no gene match. The CDR3 consists of 16 residues. The germline CDR1 and CDR2 sequences are MNHNY and SVGAGI (reference sequence). In nucleotides, the CDR3 is TGTGCCAGCAGCCGCCGGGACAGTGTAGCCAAAAACATTCAGTACTTC. Translating it yields CASSRRDSVAKNIQYF.

Only a few counts were recorded for this clone. This chain connects TRBV7-9 to TRBJ1-5; the D gene is possibly TRBD1 (6 bases). V was cut by 0 bases and J by 2 bases, with 11 bases left in between. The CDR3 has 16 residues. The V gene's germline CDR1 is SEHNR and CDR2 FQNEAQ (reference sequence). The CDR3 protein is CASSLALGAGNQPQHF. In nucleotides, the CDR3 is TGTGCCAGCAGCTTAGCTCTGGGGGCCGGCAATCAGCCCCAGCATTTT.

The chain recombines TRBV4-3 with TRBJ1-2; tentative D call: TRBD1 (6 bases). The CDR3 runs 14 residues. CDR1 is LGHNA, CDR2 YSLEER, per germline. V dropped 2 bases and J dropped 8 bases, with 15 bases sitting between them. The chain's CDR3 is CASSQPGAGKGYTF. CDR3 DNA: TGCGCCAGCAGCCAACCGGGGGCAGGGAAGGGCTACACCTTC.

The chain has TRBV4-2 and TRBJ2-2, with D possibly being TRBD1 (6 bases). Trimming pared 0 bases from V and 2 bases from J, leaving 22 bases between. This CDR3 is built from 20 residues. The germline gives CDR1 LGHNA, CDR2 YNFKEQ. The CDR3 reads CASSQDKGGFRTDNTGELFF. CDR3 DNA: TGTGCCAGCAGCCAAGATAAAGGAGGTTTTAGGACAGATAACACCGGGGAGCTGTTTTTT.

V usage is TRBV9 and J usage is TRBJ2-5, with 10 bases lining up with TRBD2. The germline CDR1 and CDR2 sequences are SGDLS and YYNGEE. The CDR3 totals 18 residues. The V segment lost 0 bases and the J segment 4 bases; nucleotides outside the gene matches: 12. The CDR3 DNA reads TGTGCCAGCAGCGTAGAAACCCGAGCGGGGGGGCCGGGAGAGACCCAGTACTTC. Translated, it gives CASSVETRAGGPGETQYF.

The chain combines TRBV5-1 with TRBJ2-5; no reliable D call. Germline lookup yields CDR1 SGHRS and CDR2 YFSETQ. The length of the CDR3 is 14 residues. V lost 3 bases and J lost 5, with 14 bases in between. The CDR3 loop reads CASSSPGARETQYF. The CDR3 region has the DNA TGCGCCAGCAGCTCCCCGGGCGCCAGGGAGACCCAGTACTTC.

A few counts support this clone. The chain couples TRBV5-8 to TRBJ1-2; D not certain. CDR1 and CDR2 (germline): SGHTS, YDEGEE. Trimming removed 3 bases from V and 3 bases from J, with 15 bases in between. There are 15 residues in the CDR3. CDR3 nucleotide sequence: TGTGCCAGCAGCTCACCGGCCTTCCGACACTATGGCTACACCTTC. It yields the protein CASSSPAFRHYGYTF.

The chain uses TRBV27 and TRBJ2-2; the match to TRBD1 covers 9 bases. CDR3 length equals 19 residues. The J segment lost 7 bases and the V segment lost 6 bases, leaving 21 bases of the junction unmatched. The germline V gene encodes CDR1 MNHEY and CDR2 SMNVEV (reference sequence). CDR3 loop: CASRPRDRVPLEVDGELFF. CDR3 DNA sequence: TGTGCCAGCAGACCCCGGGACAGGGTCCCGTTAGAAGTCGACGGGGAGCTGTTTTTT.

The rearrangement uses TRBV5-1 and TRBJ2-5, with D possibly matching TRBD1 (5 bases). Germline CDR1 is SGHRS and CDR2 is YFSETQ. The CDR3 is made up of 16 amino acids. Between the trimmed V and J ends, which lost 5 bases and 4 bases, there was a span of 21 bases. CDR3 residues: CASSLDRGTDGETQYF. The CDR3 coding sequence is TGCGCCAGCAGTCTCGATAGGGGAACGGACGGAGAGACCCAGTACTTC.

The chain joins TRBV27 to TRBJ2-7, with no clear D. With 3 bases removed from V and 0 bases from J, the gap between germline ends came to 0 bases. Germline values: CDR1 MNHEY, CDR2 SMNVEV (reference sequence). The CDR3 has 11 residues. The CDR3 is CASSFSYEQYF. The DNA for the CDR3 is TGTGCCAGCAGTTTCTCCTACGAGCAGTACTTC.

This clone has just one count. The J gene is TRBJ2-1, the V gene TRBV11-2; TRBD2 is a possible D gene (7 bases). The CDR3 sequence is 14 residues long. CDR1 is SGHAT, CDR2 FQNNGV, per germline. The germline V and J ends were trimmed by 5 bases and 9 bases, with 17 bases remaining between them. CDR3 sequence: CASSTSRGGGEQFF. Here the CDR3 DNA reads TGTGCCAGCAGCACCAGTAGGGGGGGTGGTGAGCAGTTCTTC.

This chain uses TRBV19 with TRBJ2-7, with a tentative D call TRBD2 (6 bases). This CDR3 has 15 amino acids. The germline V gene has CDR1 LNHDA and CDR2 SQIVND (reference sequence). Trimming removed 8 bases from V and 0 bases from J, with 17 bases in between. For the CDR3, the DNA is TGTGCCAGTCGTCGTAGCGGCATGAGCTCCTACGAGCAGTACTTC. This gives the protein CASRRSGMSSYEQYF. Using reference TRBV19 and TRBJ2-7 for the parts outside the CDR3, the full variable domain is DGGITQSPKYLFRKEGQNVTLSCEQNLNHDAMYWYRQDPGQGLRLIYYSQIVNDFQKGDIAEGYSVSREKKESFPLTVTSAQKNPTAFYLCASRRSGMSSYEQYFGPGTRLTVT.

V usage is TRBV19 and J usage is TRBJ2-5; D is unresolved. The CDR3 spans 15 residues. Trimming removed 5 bases at V and 2 bases at J, with 15 bases between. Germline lookup yields CDR1 LNHDA and CDR2 SQIVND (reference sequence). CDR3 DNA: TGTGCCAGTAGTCGGCGCGTGGGTTTACAAGAGACCCAGTACTTC. Protein product: CASSRRVGLQETQYF.

The chain recombines TRBV10-1 with TRBJ2-1, with 13 bases lining up with TRBD2. The V segment lost 5 bases and the J segment 1 base; nucleotides outside the gene matches: 2. Germline CDR1 reads WNHNN; CDR2 reads SYGVQD (reference sequence). The CDR3 loop spans 16 amino acids. The CDR3 loop reads CASSLTSGGSYNEQFF. DNA of the CDR3: TGCGCCAGCAGTCTGACTAGCGGGGGGTCCTACAATGAGCAGTTCTTC.

This chain connects TRBV9 to TRBJ2-6, with D hard to call. Trimming left V 0 bases short and J 4 bases short, with 2 bases between. CDR1 and CDR2 (germline): SGDLS, YYNGEE. The CDR3 has 13 residues. Here the CDR3 reads CASSVAGANVLTF. Here the CDR3 DNA reads TGTGCCAGCAGCGTAGCCGGGGCCAACGTCCTGACTTTC.

The gene calls are TRBV7-6 and TRBJ2-5; a possible D gene is TRBD1 (5 bases). Trimming shortened V by 5 bases and J by 2 bases, and 12 bases separated the two germline ends. This CDR3 has 14 amino acids. Germline CDR1 and CDR2: SGHVS and FNYEAQ. CDR3 DNA: TGTGCCAGCAGCCTAAGGACAAATCAAGAGACCCAGTACTTC. Its protein product is CASSLRTNQETQYF.

The V call is TRBV11-2, the J call TRBJ2-7; TRBD1 is a possible D gene (5 bases). Between the trimmed V and J ends, which lost 4 bases and 9 bases, there was a span of 13 bases. The CDR3 is made up of 12 amino acids. Germline V CDR1 and CDR2: SGHAT, FQNNGV. The CDR3 protein is CASSSPGLGQYF. Here the CDR3 DNA reads TGTGCCAGCAGCTCCCCAGGGCTCGGGCAGTACTTC.

This rearrangement joins TRBV13 to TRBJ2-7, with D perhaps TRBD1 (7 bases). CDR3 length: 15 residues. The germline gives CDR1 PRHDT, CDR2 FYEKMQ (reference sequence). Trimming left V 1 base short and J 7 bases short, with 17 bases between. The CDR3 DNA sequence: TGTGCCAGCAGCTTAGAGGAGGGGGCAACGGGGGAGCAGTACTTC. Amino acid sequence: CASSLEEGATGEQYF.

The chain joins TRBV5-8 to TRBJ2-2; D is possibly TRBD2 (6 bases). V was trimmed by 2 bases and J by 0 bases, leaving 14 bases between them. Germline loops: CDR1 SGHTS, CDR2 YDEGEE. This CDR3 comprises 17 residues. CDR3 in amino acids: CASSFPLAGTNTGELFF. As DNA, the CDR3 is TGTGCCAGCAGCTTCCCTCTGGCGGGGACGAACACCGGGGAGCTGTTTTTT. Based on the CDR3 plus reference TRBV5-8 and TRBJ2-2, the full variable domain is EAGVTQSPTHLIKTRGQQATLRCSPISGHTSVYWYQQALGLGLQFLLWYDEGEERNRGNFPPRFSGRQFPNYSSELNVNALELEDSALYLCASSFPLAGTNTGELFFGEGSRLTVL.

This chain joins TRBV7-2 and TRBJ1-2, with TRBD1 matching over 8 bases. Germline assignment: CDR1 SGHTA and CDR2 FQGNSA. The CDR3 has 17 residues. With 6 bases clipped from V and 1 base from J, the junction kept 13 bases outside the gene matches. The CDR3 DNA follows: TGTGCCAGCAGAGAACCCCTTCTCGGACAGGGTAACTATGGCTACACCTTC. The encoded protein is CASREPLLGQGNYGYTF.

The genes are TRBV2 and TRBJ1-2; 7 bases match TRBD1. The CDR3 has 11 amino acids. Germline lookup yields CDR1 SNHLY and CDR2 FYNNEI. J was trimmed by 8 bases and V by 4 bases; bases with no gene match: 1. The CDR3 here is CASSVDRGYTF. The CDR3 DNA reads TGTGCCAGCAGTGTGGACAGGGGCTACACCTTC.

The J gene is TRBJ2-2, the V gene TRBV7-9, with 12 bases matching TRBD2. J lost 0 bases, V lost 6 bases, and 11 bases had no gene match. This CDR3 contains 19 residues. Germline-derived CDR1 and CDR2 are SEHNR and FQNEAQ (reference sequence). The CDR3 here is CASRQGGLAGPANTGELFF. The CDR3 DNA is TGTGCCAGCAGACAAGGAGGACTAGCGGGGCCAGCGAACACCGGGGAGCTGTTTTTT.

V usage is TRBV9 and J usage is TRBJ2-7; TRBD1 matches at 11 bases. The trim removed 4 bases at V and 2 bases at J, leaving 5 bases unmatched. The CDR3 sequence is 15 residues long. The V gene's germline CDR1 is SGDLS and CDR2 YYNGEE. The CDR3 loop is CASSPGQGATYEQYF. The DNA of the CDR3 is TGTGCCAGCAGCCCAGGACAGGGGGCAACCTACGAGCAGTACTTC.

This clone was picked up one time. The rearrangement links TRBV28 to TRBJ2-5, with TRBD1 identical over 7 bases. CDR3 size: 13 residues. From germline, CDR1 is MDHEN and CDR2 SYDVKM. V shed 8 bases and J 0 bases; nucleotides not matched to a gene: 3. Here the CDR3 DNA reads TGTGCCAGCGGGGGACAGCACCAAGAGACCCAGTACTTC. Translated: CASGGQHQETQYF. The full variable domain, its missing parts supplied by reference TRBV28 and TRBJ2-5, is DVKVTQSSRYLVKRTGEKVFLECVQDMDHENMFWYRQDPGLGLRLIYFSYDVKMKEKGDIPEGYSVSREKKERFSLILESASTNQTSMYLCASGGQHQETQYFGPGTRLLVL.

The chain is built from TRBV6-1 and TRBJ2-1; TRBD2 agrees at 13 bases. This CDR3 has 17 amino acids. Trimming took 4 bases from V and 4 from J; bases not matched to a gene: 7. Germline loops: CDR1 MNHNS, CDR2 SASEGT. The CDR3, as DNA: TGTGCCAGCAGTGTTGAGACTAGCGGGGGGACGTACAATGAGCAGTTCTTC. It specifies CASSVETSGGTYNEQFF.

The chain couples TRBV11-3 to TRBJ1-1, with TRBD1 matching over 7 bases. Germline CDR1 reads SGHNT; CDR2 reads YENEEA. This CDR3 has 14 amino acids. The junction had 7 bases not matched to a gene; V was cut back by 4 bases and J by 5 bases. The CDR3 nucleotides are TGTGCCAGCAGCTCGGTCAGGGGGGGGACTGAAGCTTTCTTT. Translation: CASSSVRGGTEAFF.

V is TRBV5-1 and J is TRBJ2-7, with D possibly TRBD2 on 5 matching bases. CDR1 and CDR2 from the germline V gene are SGHRS and YFSETQ. The CDR3 is 13 residues long. V was cut by 4 bases and J by 5 bases, with 13 bases left in between. CDR3 nucleotides: TGCGCCAGCAGCGCTTTGGCCGGGGACGAGCAGTACTTC. This gives the protein CASSALAGDEQYF.

The chain has TRBV11-3 and TRBJ1-4; D call uncertain. This CDR3 is 13 amino acids long. CDR1 is SGHNT, CDR2 YENEEA, per germline. V was clipped by 2 bases and J by 5 bases, with 6 bases between them. CDR3: CASSLSRNEKLFF. In nucleotides, the CDR3 is TGTGCCAGCAGCTTAAGCAGGAATGAAAAACTGTTTTTT.